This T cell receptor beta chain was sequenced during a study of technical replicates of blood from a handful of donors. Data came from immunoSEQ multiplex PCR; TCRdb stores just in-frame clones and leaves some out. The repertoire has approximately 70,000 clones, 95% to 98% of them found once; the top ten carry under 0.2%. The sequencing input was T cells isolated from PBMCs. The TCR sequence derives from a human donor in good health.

CDR3 protein: CASRRLAGGGDTQYF. The CDR3 DNA follows: TGTGCCAGCAGGCGCCTAGCGGGGGGGGGAGATACGCAGTATTTT. The V call is TRBV6-5, the J call TRBJ2-3; 12 nucleotides align to TRBD2. This CDR3 is 15 amino acids long. Trimming removed 6 bases from V and 5 bases from J; junction bases left unmatched: 6. Germline V gene lookup returns CDR1 MNHEY and CDR2 SVGAGI.